Following are 13 T cell receptor beta chains from one sample sequenced in a study of human T cells and chemical hapten exposure. TCRdb itself ran the RACE reads through MiXCR, one entry per CDR3 protein. This sample yields tens of thousands of distinct CDR3 sequences, of which roughly 15% are seen a single time; 3.5% to 6% belongs to the top ten. The time point was: pre-sensitization, week 0. The treatment is: therapeutic diphenylcyclopropenone sensitization with weekly scalp DPC. The sample was whole blood, taken in connection with sensitization to the hapten diphenylcyclopropenone (DPC). These receptors all come from a woman in her forties or fifties with alopecia areata. Some clones in this sample may be carry-over from other donors' samples.

This clonotype was observed a few times. The rearrangement joins TRBV29-1 to TRBJ2-1; 7 nucleotides line up with TRBD1. CDR3 length equals 15 residues. After removal of 7 bases from V and 2 bases from J, the junction contained 11 bases not matched to a gene. Germline lookup yields CDR1 SQVTM and CDR2 ANQGSEA. Here the CDR3 DNA reads TGCAGCGCTATCGGACAGGTAGGGACCTACAATGAGCAGTTCTTC. This codes for CSAIGQVGTYNEQFF.

This sequence joins TRBV12-3 or TRBV12-4 and TRBJ1-5; D remains ambiguous. CDR3 size: 13 residues. The ends were cut back, 8 bases at V and 0 bases at J, with 8 bases in the middle. CDR3 bases: TGTGCCAGCGGCTCAAATAGCAATCAGCCCCAGCATTTT. It yields the protein CASGSNSNQPQHF.

The V call is TRBV4-1, the J call TRBJ2-5, with D unclear. This CDR3 has 15 residues. Between the trimmed V and J ends, which lost 1 base and 4 bases, there was a span of 13 bases. The germline gives CDR1 MGHRA, CDR2 YSYEKL. The DNA of the CDR3 is TGCGCCAGCAGCCAAGTGGGCCTAATCAGAGAGACCCAGTACTTC. Protein sequence: CASSQVGLIRETQYF.

This clonotype has only one observation. The genes are TRBV28 and TRBJ2-4; TRBD1 aligns across 7 bases. V lost 5 bases and J lost 0; bases outside the gene matches: 22. The CDR3 runs to 21 residues. CDR1 is MDHEN, CDR2 SYDVKM, per germline. CDR3 sequence reads: CASSPGKGQSIPYQAKNIQYF. The CDR3 DNA is TGTGCCAGCAGTCCTGGGAAGGGACAGTCCATTCCGTACCAAGCCAAAAACATTCAGTACTTC. The whole variable domain, filled in from reference TRBV28 and TRBJ2-4, reads DVKVTQSSRYLVKRTGEKVFLECVQDMDHENMFWYRQDPGLGLRLIYFSYDVKMKEKGDIPEGYSVSREKKERFSLILESASTNQTSMYLCASSPGKGQSIPYQAKNIQYFGAGTRLSVL.

The V gene is TRBV28, the J gene TRBJ1-1, with TRBD1 matching over 9 bases. CDR3 length equals 15 residues. Per germline, CDR1 MDHEN and CDR2 SYDVKM. J was trimmed by 5 bases and V by 6 bases; bases with no gene match: 10. The CDR3 coding sequence is TGTGCCAGCAGCACACCAGGACAGGGGAGGACTGAAGCTTTCTTT. The encoded protein is CASSTPGQGRTEAFF.

Many counts were recorded for this clonotype. The genes are TRBV20-1 and TRBJ1-1, with D perhaps TRBD1 (6 bases). V was cut by 0 bases and J by 4 bases, with 12 bases left in between. The CDR3 runs to 14 residues. Germline loops: CDR1 DFQATT, CDR2 SNEGSKA (reference sequence). In nucleotides, the CDR3 is TGCAGTGCTAGAGATGCACAAGGGGGCACTGAAGCTTTCTTT. Translated, it gives CSARDAQGGTEAFF.

Only a few counts were recorded for this clonotype. CDR3 nucleotide sequence: TGTGCCAGCAGCTCCGACAGGGTCAATCAGCCCCAGCATTTT. Residues: CASSSDRVNQPQHF. The V call is TRBV7-8, the J call TRBJ1-5, with 7 bases aligning to TRBD1. V dropped 4 bases and J dropped 3; count of bases not matched to a gene: 3. There are 14 residues in the CDR3. Germline V CDR1 and CDR2: SGHVS, FQNEAQ.

CDR3 sequence reads: CASSQDRAYEQYF. The CDR3 DNA reads as TGTGCCAGCAGCCAGGACAGAGCCTACGAGCAGTACTTC. The chain links TRBV3-1 to TRBJ2-7; D is perhaps TRBD1 (6 bases). The germline gives CDR1 LGHDT, CDR2 YNNKEL (reference sequence). The V and J ends lost 3 bases and 2 bases respectively, with 8 bases between them. This CDR3 spans 13 amino acids.

This clonotype was recorded at least ten times. The V call is TRBV20-1, the J call TRBJ2-5, with D possibly matching TRBD1 (6 bases). The V end was cut by 1 base, the J end by 4 bases, with 16 bases between. This CDR3 contains 15 residues. Germline CDR1 and CDR2: DFQATT and SNEGSKA (reference sequence). DNA of the CDR3: TGCAGTGCTAGAGGCGATACAGGGTCCGGAGAGACCCAGTACTTC. It codes for CSARGDTGSGETQYF.

This clonotype was counted between two and nine times. The chain joins TRBV7-7 to TRBJ2-1; TRBD1 matches at 7 bases. Germline V gene sequence: CDR1 SSHAT, CDR2 FNYEAQ (reference sequence). This CDR3 has 16 residues. V trimming: 4 bases; J trimming: 1 base; junction bases outside the gene matches: 7. The CDR3 bases are TGTGCCAGCAGCTCCATGACAGGGCTTTCCTACAATGAGCAGTTCTTC. This codes for CASSSMTGLSYNEQFF.

This chain joins TRBV20-1 and TRBJ2-1; possible D gene TRBD2, 5 bases. Trimming left V 7 bases short and J 4 bases short, with 17 bases between. The germline gives CDR1 DFQATT, CDR2 SNEGSKA (reference sequence). The CDR3 extends over 14 amino acids. The CDR3 nucleotides read TGCAGTGTCCCAGCGAACCGGGGTTACAATGAGCAGTTCTTC. Translated: CSVPANRGYNEQFF.

This chain links TRBV29-1 with TRBJ1-1, with unresolved D. Germline V gene data show CDR1 as SQVTM and CDR2 as ANQGSEA. CDR3 length equals 12 residues. V was pared by 7 bases and J by 2 bases, with 11 bases between. In nucleotides, the CDR3 is TGCAGCGCTCTTACACAAAACACTGAAGCTTTCTTT. Its protein product is CSALTQNTEAFF.

The rearrangement uses TRBV18 and TRBJ2-3, with TRBD1 identical over 7 bases. Germline V gives CDR1 KGHSH, CDR2 LQKENI. V dropped 5 bases and J dropped 0; count of bases not matched to a gene: 14. The CDR3 totals 18 residues. CDR3 sequence reads: CASSSRDRVPASTDTQYF. The CDR3 DNA follows: TGTGCCAGCTCATCAAGAGACAGGGTTCCGGCGAGCACAGATACGCAGTATTTT.